This T cell receptor (beta chain) was sequenced during a study of blood T cell repertoires in COVID-19. For the study at large: Nucleic acid was either cDNA or gDNA, and it came from T cells, B-cell-depleted T cells, or PBMCs.

Profiling relied on immunoSEQ multiplex PCR, and the TCRdb table lists in-frame clones only, not all of them. The sample lists 200,000 to 250,000 clones, roughly four fifths occurring once. This clone was seen just once. This clonotype originated in a woman in her sixties or seventies with acute or convalescent COVID-19. Material: peripheral blood.

As DNA, the CDR3 is TGTGCCAGCTCACCATCGAAAGGGGAGGTCAATGGCTACACCTTC. This sequence encodes CASSPSKGEVNGYTF. The rearrangement uses TRBV18 and TRBJ1-2; D is perhaps TRBD1 (5 bases). CDR1 KGHSH and CDR2 LQKENI come from the germline V gene. The length of the CDR3 is 15 residues. Trimming pared 2 bases from V and 6 bases from J, leaving 16 bases between.